The next 9 T cell receptor beta chains were all read from a single sample in a study of post-analysis software for immune sequencing data. TCR beta cDNA libraries had unique molecular identifiers. TCRdb reprocessed the PCR reads with MiXCR, giving one entry per CDR3 protein. In the table there are 700,000 to 900,000 distinct CDR3 sequences, around 45% of which are singletons. Study results and limitations: Patients showed TRBV5-6, TRBV5-1 and TRBV20-1 among several TRBV segments more frequent than in controls.

What these receptors recognize is not known. Sequenced input: blood. These receptors were collected from a girl aged 5-17 years with multiple sclerosis.

This clonotype was seen only a few times. The V and J genes are TRBV6-5 and TRBJ2-2; weak D call: TRBD2 (6 bases). V lost 6 bases and J lost 4, with 15 bases in between. This CDR3 region has 15 residues. Germline loops: CDR1 MNHEY, CDR2 SVGAGI. For the CDR3, the DNA is TGTGCCAGCAGCCTCCGGGGGTTGGGCACCGGGGAGCTGTTTTTT. It codes for CASSLRGLGTGELFF.

V gene TRBV27 combines with J gene TRBJ2-1; possible D gene TRBD1, 5 bases. V was trimmed by 6 bases and J by 2 bases, leaving 11 bases between them. From germline, CDR1 is MNHEY and CDR2 SMNVEV (reference sequence). This CDR3 contains 14 residues. The CDR3 DNA reads as TGTGCCAGCAGCATCCAGGGCCCCTACAATGAGCAGTTCTTC. Residues: CASSIQGPYNEQFF.

This clonotype was detected a few times. The rearrangement uses TRBV29-1 and TRBJ2-3; D not certain. This CDR3 has 13 amino acids. V lost 6 bases and J 2 bases, leaving 12 bases between the germline ends. Per germline, CDR1 SQVTM and CDR2 ANQGSEA. CDR3 nucleotides: TGCAGCGTCGGTGGTCGCCCCACAGATACGCAGTATTTT. This sequence encodes CSVGGRPTDTQYF.

This sequence joins TRBV20-1 and TRBJ2-7, with 7 bases identical to TRBD1. The DNA end is more similar to TRBJ2-5, so the J call may be wrong. Germline values: CDR1 DFQATT, CDR2 SNEGSKA (reference sequence). CDR3 length: 17 amino acids. CDR3 in DNA: TGCAGTGCTAGAGGAAGAGACGGGCGCACAGGGGAAGAGACCCAGTACTTC. Protein sequence: CSARGRDGRTGEETQYF.

This rearrangement joins TRBV28 to TRBJ2-2; D call uncertain. CDR3 length equals 13 residues. V lost 2 bases and J 5 bases, leaving 6 bases between the germline ends. Germline CDR1 MDHEN, CDR2 SYDVKM. This CDR3 is CASSLPGTGELFF. In DNA form, the CDR3 reads TGTGCCAGCAGTTTACCCGGAACCGGGGAGCTGTTTTTT.

The genes are TRBV12-3 or TRBV12-4 and TRBJ1-1, with D possibly being TRBD1 (5 bases). The CDR3 is 14 amino acids. Trimming took 2 bases from V and 0 from J, leaving 7 bases between them. For the CDR3, the DNA is TGTGCCAGCAGTTTAAAGGGGCTGAACACTGAAGCTTTCTTT. Translated: CASSLKGLNTEAFF.

J is TRBJ2-7 and V is TRBV5-1; TRBD2 matches at 7 bases. Germline CDR1 is SGHRS and CDR2 is YFSETQ. The junction had 5 bases not matched to a gene; V was cut back by 3 bases and J by 5 bases. This CDR3 has 13 amino acids. The CDR3 reads CASSSPRGDEQYF. The CDR3 coding sequence is TGCGCCAGCAGCTCGCCTCGGGGGGACGAGCAGTACTTC.

The CDR3 region is CASSGRVGSEQYF. As DNA, the CDR3 is TGTGCCAGCAGCGGACGGGTCGGGTCCGAGCAGTACTTC. V is TRBV7-8 and J is TRBJ2-7; D is undetermined. This CDR3 is built from 13 residues. Germline values: CDR1 SGHVS, CDR2 FQNEAQ. Deletions cut 5 bases from V and 6 bases from J, with 14 bases between. Full variable domain (outside the CDR3, taken from reference TRBV7-8 and TRBJ2-7): GAGVSQSPRYKVAKRGQDVALRCDPISGHVSLFWYQQALGQGPEFLTYFQNEAQLDKSGLPSDRFFAERPEGSVSTLKIQRTQQEDSAVYLCASSGRVGSEQYFGPGTRLTVT.

The rearrangement joins TRBV15 to TRBJ1-2; D is uncertain. CDR3 length equals 12 residues. The germline V and J ends were trimmed by 9 bases and 6 bases, with 14 bases remaining between them. CDR1 LNHNV and CDR2 YYDKDF come from the germline V gene (reference sequence). In DNA, the CDR3 is TGTGCCACAACAAACGTGGGTCATGGCTACACCTTC. This translates into CATTNVGHGYTF.